These 12 T cell receptor beta chains were sequenced from one sample in a study of lymphopenia after photon versus proton radiotherapy. Measured with immunoSEQ multiplex PCR; TCRdb has only the in-frame clones, and not every one. The table lists 20,000 to 25,000 clones, around 90% of them singletons, with roughly 9.7% in the top ten. The source was peripheral blood, collected from a patient treated with proton-based radiotherapy. The source is an older woman with pancreatic cancer. Some clones in this sample may be carry-over from other donors' samples.

The rearrangement joins TRBV29-1 to TRBJ2-1, with unresolved D. Germline CDR1 reads SQVTM; CDR2 reads ANQGSEA. The V gene lost 7 bases and the J gene lost 0 bases, with 7 bases spanning the gap. This CDR3 is built from 12 residues. The CDR3 DNA sequence: TGCAGCGGGGGAAGCTCCTACAATGAGCAGTTCTTC. Its translation: CSGGSSYNEQFF.

The chain is built from TRBV5-1 and TRBJ2-1; 8 bases agree with TRBD2. This CDR3 is built from 14 residues. Germline CDR1 SGHRS, CDR2 YFSETQ. V was pared by 4 bases and J by 7 bases, with 7 bases of the junction left unmatched. CDR3 region: CASSPGLEGNEQFF. The CDR3 DNA reads TGCGCCAGCAGCCCGGGACTAGAGGGTAATGAGCAGTTCTTC.

J is TRBJ1-1 and V is TRBV7-9; D not certain. The V end lost 3 bases, the J end lost 3 bases, and 5 bases lay between the germline ends. The CDR3 is 12 residues long. Germline V gives CDR1 SEHNR, CDR2 FQNEAQ (reference sequence). The CDR3 DNA reads as TGTGCCAGCAGCTTTGGGGACACTGAAGCTTTCTTT. The encoded protein is CASSFGDTEAFF.

This chain joins TRBV7-7 and TRBJ2-5, with D maybe TRBD2 (6 bases). CDR3 size: 15 residues. Germline loops: CDR1 SSHAT, CDR2 FNYEAQ (reference sequence). As DNA, the CDR3 is TGTGCTGCCGCTCTGGGTAGCGGCGTTCAAGAGACCCAGTACTTC. Residues: CAAALGSGVQETQYF.

The rearrangement uses TRBV7-2 and TRBJ2-1; 14 positions agree with TRBD2. Germline V lookup: CDR1 SGHTA, CDR2 FQGNSA. CDR3 length: 14 residues. With 5 bases clipped from V and 9 bases from J, the junction kept 3 bases outside the gene matches. The CDR3 nucleotides are TGTGCCAGCAGCGGGACTAGCGGGAGAGCTGAGCAGTTCTTC. Translating it yields CASSGTSGRAEQFF.

This rearrangement joins TRBV6-5 to TRBJ1-1; 9 nucleotides align to TRBD1. V was clipped by 7 bases and J by 4 bases; unmatched bases: 4. The CDR3 runs 13 residues. Per germline, CDR1 MNHEY and CDR2 SVGAGI. The CDR3 DNA reads as TGTGCCAGCATAACGACAGGGGGCACTGAAGCTTTCTTT. It yields the protein CASITTGGTEAFF.

This rearrangement joins TRBV30 to TRBJ2-1, with D perhaps TRBD1 (6 bases). With 2 bases removed from V and 6 bases from J, the gap between germline ends came to 20 bases. The CDR3 length is 16 residues. Per the germline V gene, CDR1 is GTSNPN and CDR2 is SVGIG (reference sequence). The CDR3 loop reads CAWSLQGYRLLNEQFF. DNA for the CDR3: TGTGCCTGGAGTCTCCAGGGGTATAGGCTTCTCAATGAGCAGTTCTTC.

Regarding this clone: Other DNA sequences in this specimen translate into the identical CDR3. The V call is TRBV19, the J call TRBJ1-5; weak D call: TRBD1 (6 bases). This CDR3 comprises 15 residues. The germline V gene encodes CDR1 LNHDA and CDR2 SQIVND (reference sequence). The V end was cut by 3 bases, the J end by 1 base, with 10 bases between. CDR3 sequence: CASSINRVSNQPQHF. The DNA of the CDR3 is TGTGCCAGTAGTATTAACAGGGTAAGCAATCAGCCCCAGCATTTT. Based on the CDR3 plus reference TRBV19 and TRBJ1-5, the full variable domain is DGGITQSPKYLFRKEGQNVTLSCEQNLNHDAMYWYRQDPGQGLRLIYYSQIVNDFQKGDIAEGYSVSREKKESFPLTVTSAQKNPTAFYLCASSINRVSNQPQHFGDGTRLSIL.

The chain recombines TRBV5-1 with TRBJ2-3, with D tentatively TRBD1 (6 bases). This CDR3 region has 14 residues. The germline CDR1 and CDR2 sequences are SGHRS and YFSETQ. The ends were cut back, 1 base at V and 2 bases at J, with 8 bases in the middle. The CDR3 is CASSLWGLTDTQYF. The DNA for the CDR3 is TGCGCCAGCAGCTTGTGGGGGCTCACAGATACGCAGTATTTT.

The rearrangement uses TRBV6-1 and TRBJ2-7, with D tentatively TRBD1 or TRBD2 (5 bases each). Germline V gene lookup returns CDR1 MNHNS and CDR2 SASEGT. V was pared by 6 bases and J by 5 bases, with 14 bases between. This CDR3 has 13 amino acids. This CDR3 reads CASRRDELNEQYF. For the CDR3, the DNA is TGTGCCAGCAGACGGGACGAGCTTAACGAGCAGTACTTC.

The chain joins TRBV11-2 to TRBJ2-7, with TRBD1 identical over 9 bases. The CDR3 extends over 16 amino acids. With V trimmed by 2 bases and J by 2 bases, 7 bases remained unmatched. Germline CDR1 and CDR2: SGHAT and FQNNGV. The CDR3 DNA is TGTGCCAGCAGCTTAAAACAGGGGGCGAACCCCTACGAGCAGTACTTC. This encodes CASSLKQGANPYEQYF.

The chain recombines TRBV9 with TRBJ2-1; 10 bases agree with TRBD2. Trimming cost V 1 base and J 5 bases; bases outside gene matches: 6. The CDR3 sequence is 16 residues long. The germline V gene encodes CDR1 SGDLS and CDR2 YYNGEE. The CDR3 sequence is CASSVSAAGGDNEQFF. The CDR3 DNA follows: TGTGCCAGCAGCGTATCAGCAGCGGGAGGGGACAATGAGCAGTTCTTC.